One sample yielded the 23 T cell receptor beta chains listed below, sequenced in a study of blood T cell repertoires in COVID-19. This table comes from immunoSEQ multiplex PCR, and its TCRdb copy is limited to in-frame clones, with some not included. The sample gives roughly 75,000 clones, roughly 83% of which show up once; roughly 30% is in the top ten. Material: peripheral blood. Source of these receptors: a man between 65 and 79 years old with acute or convalescent COVID-19.

CDR3 sequence reads: CASSTTGVGNSPLHF. CDR3 coding DNA: TGTGCCAGCAGTACCACAGGGGTTGGTAATTCACCCCTCCACTTT. J is TRBJ1-6 and V is TRBV6-5, with TRBD1 matching over 7 bases. The CDR3 totals 15 residues. The J segment lost 6 bases and the V segment lost 5 bases, leaving 7 bases of the junction unmatched. Germline lookup yields CDR1 MNHEY and CDR2 SVGAGI.

In nucleotides, the CDR3 is TGTGCCAGCAGCCTCGACAGGGAGGACACTGAAGCTTTCTTT. This sequence encodes CASSLDREDTEAFF. The V call is TRBV5-4, the J call TRBJ1-1; the match to TRBD1 covers 7 bases. The CDR3 runs 14 residues. J was trimmed by 3 bases and V by 4 bases; bases with no gene match: 6. Germline V gene lookup returns CDR1 SGHNT and CDR2 YYREEE (reference sequence).

This chain joins TRBV24-1 and TRBJ2-2; 8 positions agree with TRBD2. V shed 1 base, J shed 4 bases, and the junction held 4 bases outside the gene matches. CDR1 is KGHDR, CDR2 SFDVKD, per germline. The CDR3 is 16 amino acids. The CDR3 loop reads CATSDFTSGSTGELFF. The CDR3 DNA is TGTGCCACCAGTGATTTCACTAGCGGCAGCACCGGGGAGCTGTTTTTT.

The chain has TRBV19 and TRBJ2-5, with 7 bases identical to TRBD1. The ends lost 2 bases at V and 1 base at J; junction bases unmatched: 1. This CDR3 spans 14 amino acids. Germline CDR1 LNHDA, CDR2 SQIVND (reference sequence). This CDR3 reads CASSIQGVQETQYF. The CDR3 nucleotides read TGTGCCAGTAGTATACAGGGGGTCCAAGAGACCCAGTACTTC.

The chain recombines TRBV6-6 with TRBJ1-5, with 8 nucleotides matching TRBD1. Trimming took 5 bases from V and 4 from J; bases not matched to a gene: 4. This CDR3 has 14 residues. CDR1 is MNHNY and CDR2 is SVGAGI in the germline V gene (reference sequence). CDR3 sequence: CASSPTGANQPQHF. The CDR3 nucleotides read TGTGCCAGCAGTCCGACAGGGGCTAATCAGCCCCAGCATTTT.

The chain joins TRBV6-2 or TRBV6-3 to TRBJ2-7; D remains unclear. CDR3 length equals 11 residues. Per germline, CDR1 MNHEY and CDR2 SVGEGT. Trimming took 5 bases from V and 7 from J, leaving 9 bases between them. The CDR3 protein is CASSRAREQYF. The CDR3 DNA sequence: TGTGCCAGCAGTCGCGCGAGGGAGCAGTACTTC.

The rearrangement joins TRBV18 to TRBJ1-4; TRBD1 matches 9 bases. Germline V gene data show CDR1 as KGHSH and CDR2 as LQKENI. Germline trimming cut 3 bases from V and 5 bases from J; bases unmatched to any gene: 1. The length of the CDR3 is 14 residues. The CDR3 DNA reads as TGTGCCAGCTCACCGGACAGGGGAAATGAAAAACTGTTTTTT. Translating gives CASSPDRGNEKLFF.

This clone was found once. The rearrangement joins TRBV3-1 (or the pseudogene TRBV3-2) to TRBJ1-6; D may be TRBD1 (5 bases). The V end lost 0 bases, the J end lost 8 bases, and 11 bases lay between the germline ends. This CDR3 is built from 15 residues. Germline loops: CDR1 LGHDT, CDR2 YNNKEL (reference sequence). The CDR3 is CASSQEGKGDSPLHF. CDR3 sequence (DNA): TGTGCCAGCAGCCAAGAGGGGAAAGGGGATTCACCCCTCCACTTT.

V and J are TRBV29-1 and TRBJ1-4; a possible D gene is TRBD1 (5 bases). The CDR3 runs to 13 residues. CDR1 and CDR2 from the germline V gene are SQVTM and ANQGSEA. V was pared by 6 bases and J by 8 bases, with 16 bases between. The CDR3 reads CSVAGDAGEKLFF. The DNA for the CDR3 is TGCAGCGTAGCTGGGGACGCGGGGGAAAAACTGTTTTTT.

This clone was seen a single time. V and J are TRBV6-1 and TRBJ1-2; tentative D call: TRBD1 (6 bases). V lost 2 bases and J 2 bases, leaving 9 bases between the germline ends. Germline V gene lookup returns CDR1 MNHNS and CDR2 SASEGT. The CDR3 is 14 amino acids. The CDR3 spells CASSENTGNYGYTF. CDR3 DNA: TGTGCCAGCAGTGAAAACACAGGGAACTATGGCTACACCTTC.

This clone came up once. The CDR3 nucleotides read TGTGCCAGCAGCTCCCAGATAGCGGTAACCAACAATGAGCAGTTCTTC. It translates to CASSSQIAVTNNEQFF. The V and J genes are TRBV7-2 and TRBJ2-1, with D perhaps matching TRBD2 (6 bases). The germline V gene encodes CDR1 SGHTA and CDR2 FQGNSA. Trimming shortened V by 4 bases and J by 5 bases, and 18 bases separated the two germline ends. The CDR3 is 16 residues long.

The chain links TRBV7-2 to TRBJ2-7; TRBD2 agrees at 7 bases. Trimming took 3 bases from V and 13 from J; bases not matched to a gene: 9. CDR1 SGHTA and CDR2 FQGNSA come from the germline V gene. This CDR3 is 12 amino acids long. This CDR3 reads CASSLLTSYVYF. CDR3 DNA: TGTGCCAGCAGCTTGCTGACTAGCTACGTCTACTTC.

This clone was seen a single time. V and J are TRBV6-5 and TRBJ2-1; TRBD2 agrees at 10 bases. CDR1 is MNHEY, CDR2 SVGAGI, per germline. The ends lost 6 bases at V and 9 bases at J; junction bases unmatched: 8. The CDR3 is 14 amino acids. DNA of the CDR3: TGTGCCAGCAGGCTAGCGGGAGCCCTTGTTGAGCAGTTCTTC. Translation gives CASRLAGALVEQFF.

The chain recombines TRBV10-3 with TRBJ2-1; possible D gene TRBD2, 5 bases. Per germline, CDR1 ENHRY and CDR2 SYGVKD. CDR3 length equals 14 residues. The V gene lost 3 bases and the J gene lost 6 bases, with 12 bases spanning the gap. The CDR3 protein is CAISESLEGNEQFF. The CDR3 coding sequence is TGTGCCATCAGTGAATCACTAGAAGGCAATGAGCAGTTCTTC.

The CDR3 reads CASRVGSTITYEQYF. DNA for the CDR3: TGTGCCAGTCGCGTCGGGTCAACCATTACCTACGAGCAGTACTTC. The chain carries TRBV6-5 and TRBJ2-7, with D hard to call. Looked up from germline, CDR1 is MNHEY and CDR2 is SVGAGI. The CDR3 sequence is 15 residues long. V lost 9 bases to trimming and J lost 2 bases, with 20 bases between them.

This chain connects TRBV5-5 to TRBJ1-6; D perhaps matches TRBD1 (5 bases). With 3 bases removed from V and 5 bases from J, the gap between germline ends came to 9 bases. Germline assignment: CDR1 SGHKS and CDR2 YYEKEE (reference sequence). This CDR3 comprises 14 residues. Here the CDR3 DNA reads TGTGCCAGCAGCTCGGGGGAAAATAATTCACCCCTCCACTTT. This sequence encodes CASSSGENNSPLHF.

This chain uses TRBV27 with TRBJ1-1, with 12 bases fitting TRBD1. The V and J ends lost 1 base and 5 bases, in that order; junction bases with no gene match: 8. From germline, CDR1 is MNHEY and CDR2 SMNVEV (reference sequence). The CDR3 contains 17 residues. CDR3 amino acids: CASSLLGGQGAQTEAFF. The CDR3 DNA is TGTGCCAGCAGTTTATTAGGGGGACAGGGGGCGCAGACTGAAGCTTTCTTT.

V usage is TRBV28 and J usage is TRBJ2-3; 9 bases are a match to TRBD2. The V gene end was trimmed by 6 bases and the J gene end by 5 bases; junction bases not matched to a gene: 9. The germline CDR1 and CDR2 sequences are MDHEN and SYDVKM. CDR3 length equals 15 residues. In DNA form, the CDR3 reads TGTGCCAGCAGAGCGGGGGGCCGCTTCAGAGATACGCAGTATTTT. Amino acids: CASRAGGRFRDTQYF.

The genes are TRBV28 and TRBJ2-3, with 13 bases identical to TRBD2. Unmatched junction bases numbered 7, after V lost 5 bases and J lost 5 bases. Germline V gene data show CDR1 as MDHEN and CDR2 as SYDVKM. The CDR3 extends over 16 amino acids. The CDR3 here is CASSLLAGGPGDTQYF. Written as DNA, the CDR3 is TGTGCCAGCAGTCTACTAGCGGGAGGGCCCGGAGATACGCAGTATTTT. Drawing the rest from reference TRBV28 and TRBJ2-3, the complete variable domain is DVKVTQSSRYLVKRTGEKVFLECVQDMDHENMFWYRQDPGLGLRLIYFSYDVKMKEKGDIPEGYSVSREKKERFSLILESASTNQTSMYLCASSLLAGGPGDTQYFGPGTRLTVL.

This chain uses TRBV11-2 with TRBJ1-2, with TRBD1 matching 8 bases. Germline trimming cut 0 bases from V and 4 bases from J; bases unmatched to any gene: 4. The CDR3 is 15 residues long. From germline, CDR1 is SGHAT and CDR2 FQNNGV. The DNA for the CDR3 is TGTGCCAGCAGCTTAGAGGGGACAGGCCTCTATGGCTACACCTTC. Amino acid sequence: CASSLEGTGLYGYTF.

This chain uses TRBV7-3 with TRBJ2-1; 9 bases fit TRBD2. The CDR3 runs to 14 residues. V shed 2 bases and J 6 bases; nucleotides not matched to a gene: 2. Germline loops: CDR1 SGHTA, CDR2 FQGTGA. The CDR3 reads CASSLYSGSNEQFF. The CDR3 DNA reads as TGTGCCAGCAGCTTATATAGCGGGAGCAATGAGCAGTTCTTC.

This clone was counted between two and nine times. V is TRBV11-2 and J is TRBJ1-1; possibly TRBD1 for D (6 bases). CDR1 and CDR2 from the germline V gene are SGHAT and FQNNGV. The V end lost 5 bases, the J end lost 1 base, and 14 bases lay between the germline ends. The CDR3 length is 15 residues. CDR3 nucleotide sequence: TGTGCCAGCAGCCTATACAAAGGGGGGAACACTGAAGCTTTCTTT. This encodes CASSLYKGGNTEAFF.

The CDR3 spells CASSSHGRTNTEAFF. CDR3 sequence (DNA): TGCGCCAGCAGCTCCCACGGGAGAACGAACACTGAAGCTTTCTTT. The J gene is TRBJ1-1, the V gene TRBV5-1; D is ambiguous. The CDR3 is 15 residues long. The V and J ends lost 3 bases and 1 base respectively, with 13 bases between them. The germline V gene has CDR1 SGHRS and CDR2 YFSETQ.